This entry describes one TCR beta chain. Germline loops: CDR1 SGHTA, CDR2 FQGTGA. This CDR3 region has 13 residues. Trimming shortened V by 4 bases and J by 7 bases, and 12 bases separated the two germline ends. The sample is drawn from a study of T cell changes during pregnancy in multiple sclerosis. The protocol was immunoSEQ multiplex PCR, while the TCRdb copy is restricted to in-frame clones and leaves out a portion. The top ten hold around 0.8% of the sample, which has more than 35,000 clones, roughly nine tenths seen once. Source: CD4+ T cells from peripheral blood mononuclear cells, taken in the third trimester of pregnancy. The sequence derives from a female donor with multiple sclerosis, enrolled in a pregnancy study. This chain connects TRBV7-3 to TRBJ2-3; TRBD2 might be the D (5 bases). The CDR3 sequence is CASSSRSGYTQYF. For the CDR3, the DNA is TGTGCCAGCAGCTCGAGAAGCGGATATACGCAGTATTTT.